This T cell receptor beta chain came from a study of T cell changes during pregnancy in multiple sclerosis. Trimming shortened V by 1 base and J by 2 bases, and 8 bases separated the two germline ends. The CDR3 runs to 14 residues. From germline, CDR1 is SGHVS and CDR2 FQNEAQ. Only in-frame clones appear in the TCRdb table, and some are missing; sequencing was by immunoSEQ multiplex PCR. This sample has tens of thousands of clones, with roughly 88% found just once. A single count supports this clone. This material consisted of peripheral blood, taken in the third trimester of pregnancy. V usage is TRBV7-8 and J usage is TRBJ2-5; D ambiguous. The receptor was isolated from a female donor with multiple sclerosis, enrolled in a pregnancy study. The CDR3 nucleotides are TGTGCCAGCAGCTTAGGGAGTCCGCAAGAGACCCAGTACTTC. Translation gives CASSLGSPQETQYF.